What follows are 23 T cell receptor beta chains derived from one specimen sequenced in a study of T cells in Graves' hyperthyroidism and ophthalmopathy (dated by TCRdb to 2018 to 2020). Library prep was done by multiplex PCR. This sample was sequenced with an Illumina HiSeq 2000. The TCR beta CDR3 regions were amplified from RNA transcripts. For the first round of RT-PCR on the TCR CDR3, the HTBI primer set was used together with the Qiagen OneStep RT-PCR kit. The public reads were reanalyzed by TCRdb: fastp trimming at Q25, MiXCR alignment, in-frame beta chains only. Entries that share a CDR3 protein sequence are merged under the most common genes and DNA. The sample contains under 350,000 distinct CDR3 sequences, roughly 23% of them found a single time. Around 45% of the sample is taken by the ten largest. Sequences were obtained from blood. Receptor source: a woman aged 50 to 60 with Graves' hyperthyroidism.

This clonotype was detected many times. The V gene is TRBV12-3 or TRBV12-4, the J gene TRBJ1-1; a possible D gene is TRBD1 (6 bases). The V end lost 6 bases, the J end lost 0 bases, and 11 bases lay between the germline ends. The CDR3 consists of 14 residues. The CDR3 DNA follows: TGTGCCAGCAGGTGGACAGATTTGAACACTGAAGCTTTCTTT. This codes for CASRWTDLNTEAFF.

The genes are TRBV2 and TRBJ2-2; the D gene is possibly TRBD1 (5 bases). The CDR3 contains 13 residues. The germline V and J ends were trimmed by 9 bases and 4 bases, with 12 bases remaining between them. The germline V gene has CDR1 SNHLY and CDR2 FYNNEI. CDR3 sequence: CASSRQRTGELFF. As DNA, the CDR3 is TGTGCCAGTAGTAGACAGCGCACCGGGGAGCTGTTTTTT.

The V call is TRBV24-1, the J call TRBJ2-2; TRBD1 or TRBD2 may be the D gene (5 bases each). Germline CDR1 reads KGHDR; CDR2 reads SFDVKD. Trimming removed 5 bases from V and 14 bases from J, with 14 bases in between. CDR3 length: 12 residues. In DNA form, the CDR3 reads TGTGCCACCAGTGTGGGAAGGGGAGCTCTGTTTTTT. Its protein is CATSVGRGALFF.

The count of this clonotype is one. V gene TRBV28 combines with J gene TRBJ1-1; D remains ambiguous. CDR3 length: 14 residues. V dropped 2 bases and J dropped 5 bases, with 12 bases sitting between them. CDR1 and CDR2 (germline): MDHEN, SYDVKM. CDR3 coding DNA: TGTGCCAGCAGTTTAAGGCAGTTAAGTACTGAAGCTTTCTTT. Translated: CASSLRQLSTEAFF. The variable domain in full, with the rest retrieved from reference TRBV28 and TRBJ1-1, is DVKVTQSSRYLVKRTGEKVFLECVQDMDHENMFWYRQDPGLGLRLIYFSYDVKMKEKGDIPEGYSVSREKKERFSLILESASTNQTSMYLCASSLRQLSTEAFFGQGTRLTVV.

Note on this clonotype: A single base separates this from a much larger clone, so it may be a read error. The genes are TRBV28 and TRBJ2-1; TRBD2 agrees at 10 bases. The CDR3 loop spans 15 amino acids. Germline lookup yields CDR1 MDHEN and CDR2 SYDVKM. CDR3: CAGRWGASGRNEQFF. Written as DNA, the CDR3 is TGTGCCGGCAGGTGGGGGGCTAGCGGGAGAAATGAGCAGTTCTTC.

In this sample, this clonotype turned up many times. The V gene is TRBV12-3 or TRBV12-4, the J gene TRBJ2-3; tentatively, D is TRBD1 or TRBD2 (5 bases each). This CDR3 is built from 14 residues. Trimming removed 8 bases at V and 8 bases at J, with 20 bases between. CDR3 residues: CASLERGLGVTQYF. The CDR3 nucleotides read TGTGCCAGCTTGGAGAGGGGTTTGGGCGTTACGCAGTATTTT.

CDR3 coding DNA: TGTGCCAGCTCACCACCAATGGGACAGAAGGCGAACAATGAGCAGTTCTTC. Its translation: CASSPPMGQKANNEQFF. This chain joins TRBV18 and TRBJ2-1; 7 bases align to TRBD1. The CDR3 covers 17 residues. The V and J ends lost 0 bases and 5 bases, in that order; junction bases with no gene match: 10. Looked up from germline, CDR1 is KGHSH and CDR2 is LQKENI. Filled out from reference TRBV18 and TRBJ2-1, the complete variable domain reads NAGVMQNPRHLVRRRGQEARLRCSPMKGHSHVYWYRQLPEEGLKFMVYLQKENIIDESGMPKERFSAEFPKEGPSILRIQQVVRGDSAAYFCASSPPMGQKANNEQFFGPGTRLTVL.

The chain links TRBV2 to TRBJ1-3, with D unclear. V was shortened by 4 bases and J by 4 bases, with 11 bases between the two germline ends. Germline CDR1 reads SNHLY; CDR2 reads FYNNEI. CDR3 length: 14 amino acids. This CDR3 reads CASSGRGAGNTIYF. DNA of the CDR3: TGTGCCAGCAGTGGGCGGGGAGCCGGAAACACCATATATTTT.

This clonotype was observed at least ten times. The rearrangement links TRBV20-1 to TRBJ2-3, with 9 bases identical to TRBD2. Unmatched junction bases numbered 12, after V lost 5 bases and J lost 0 bases. CDR1 DFQATT and CDR2 SNEGSKA come from the germline V gene (reference sequence). The CDR3 loop spans 17 amino acids. The chain's CDR3 is CSALLGSGGISTDTQYF. In nucleotides, the CDR3 is TGCAGTGCTCTGCTTGGGAGCGGGGGGATAAGCACAGATACGCAGTATTTT.

This clonotype has more than one count but fewer than ten. The CDR3, as DNA: TGTGCCAGCAGCCAAGATTTGCGGGGGGCCCTTCTACGAGAGCAGTACTTC. It encodes CASSQDLRGALLREQYF. The V call is TRBV3-1, the J call TRBJ2-7; 8 positions match TRBD2. Losses at the gene ends were 0 bases for V and 7 bases for J; bases not matched to a gene: 14. In germline, CDR1 is LGHDT, CDR2 YNNKEL (reference sequence). The CDR3 sequence is 17 residues long.

This clonotype was counted between two and nine times. The V gene is TRBV20-1, the J gene TRBJ1-5; weak D call: TRBD1 (6 bases). Trimming took off 0 bases at V and 0 bases at J, with 12 bases between the two ends. The length of the CDR3 is 16 residues. The V gene's germline CDR1 is DFQATT and CDR2 SNEGSKA (reference sequence). In nucleotides, the CDR3 is TGCAGTGCTAGAGACCCGACAGGCTATAGCAATCAGCCCCAGCATTTT. This translates into CSARDPTGYSNQPQHF.

This clonotype has a count of ten or more. The genes are TRBV5-1 and TRBJ2-1; TRBD1 aligns across 8 bases. The V gene end was trimmed by 1 base and the J gene end by 4 bases; junction bases not matched to a gene: 10. This CDR3 contains 17 residues. Germline values: CDR1 SGHRS, CDR2 YFSETQ. CDR3 amino acids: CASSLSRGQGRYNEQFF. In DNA form, the CDR3 reads TGCGCCAGCAGCTTGTCCAGGGGGCAAGGGCGGTACAATGAGCAGTTCTTC.

Ten or more counts support this clonotype. The V and J genes are TRBV28 and TRBJ1-4; perhaps TRBD1 as D (6 bases). V lost 6 bases and J 7 bases, leaving 21 bases between the germline ends. Germline CDR1 is MDHEN and CDR2 is SYDVKM. The CDR3 consists of 16 residues. The CDR3: CASSAGHLSSGEKLFF. The CDR3 DNA is TGTGCCAGCAGCGCGGGACACCTCTCAAGTGGTGAAAAACTGTTTTTT.

The gene calls are TRBV2 and TRBJ1-1; D gene ambiguous. The V gene's germline CDR1 is SNHLY and CDR2 FYNNEI. Trimming left V 1 base short and J 8 bases short, with 14 bases between. The CDR3 extends over 14 amino acids. CDR3: CASSEVVAAMEAFF. The CDR3 region has the DNA TGTGCCAGCAGTGAAGTGGTCGCGGCGATGGAAGCTTTCTTT.

This clonotype was seen repeatedly, ten times or more. A read error may produce the germline difference seen at one junction end. The chain uses TRBV20-1 and TRBJ2-1; D may correspond to TRBD1 or TRBD2 (6 bases each). CDR3 length: 15 amino acids. The germline gives CDR1 DFQATT, CDR2 SNEGSKA (reference sequence). CDR3 region: CSVREGGYSYNEQFF. The CDR3 DNA follows: TGCAGTGTTAGAGAGGGGGGTTACTCCTACAATGAGCAGTTCTTC.

The rearrangement uses TRBV5-1 and TRBJ1-2; 10 nucleotides match TRBD1. CDR3 length: 16 amino acids. Germline CDR1 is SGHRS and CDR2 is YFSETQ. V shed 6 bases and J 6 bases; nucleotides not matched to a gene: 14. In nucleotides, the CDR3 is TGCGCCAGCACCTTCAGCACGGGGACAGGGGACGATGGCTACACCTTC. Residues: CASTFSTGTGDDGYTF.

This clonotype was found many times. The chain couples TRBV3-1 to TRBJ2-5; D remains ambiguous. The CDR3 runs 15 residues. Trimming removed 1 base from V and 4 bases from J, with 13 bases in between. The germline V gene has CDR1 LGHDT and CDR2 YNNKEL (reference sequence). The CDR3 DNA reads TGTGCCAGCAGCCAAGGACCGTCGATGGGAGAGACCCAGTACTTC. This encodes CASSQGPSMGETQYF.

This clonotype was detected many times. The chain employs TRBV18 and TRBJ1-2, with 7 bases matching TRBD1. This CDR3 region has 17 residues. The V gene's germline CDR1 is KGHSH and CDR2 LQKENI. The junction had 10 bases not matched to a gene; V was cut back by 2 bases and J by 1 base. CDR3 loop: CASSPLPSGTVNYGYTF. Here the CDR3 DNA reads TGTGCCAGCTCACCATTACCTTCCGGGACAGTTAACTATGGCTACACCTTC.

This sequence joins TRBV20-1 and TRBJ2-1; TRBD2 agrees at 13 bases. Germline V lookup: CDR1 DFQATT, CDR2 SNEGSKA (reference sequence). The junction had 11 bases not matched to a gene; V was cut back by 0 bases and J by 9 bases. This CDR3 is 17 amino acids long. The CDR3 region is CSARDPVGTSGNREQFF. The CDR3 nucleotides read TGCAGTGCTAGAGATCCGGTTGGGACTAGCGGGAATCGTGAGCAGTTCTTC.

The chain is built from TRBV28 and TRBJ1-1; D remains unclear. CDR3 length equals 11 residues. The germline V gene has CDR1 MDHEN and CDR2 SYDVKM. V was clipped by 2 bases and J by 5 bases, with 3 bases between them. This chain's CDR3 is CASSLKTEAFF. For the CDR3, the DNA is TGTGCCAGCAGTTTAAAAACTGAAGCTTTCTTT.

Ten or more counts support this clonotype. The chain has TRBV20-1 and TRBJ2-3; 12 bases line up with TRBD2. CDR3 length: 15 amino acids. The germline V gene encodes CDR1 DFQATT and CDR2 SNEGSKA (reference sequence). V lost 5 bases, J lost 2 bases, and 5 bases stayed unmatched. CDR3 sequence (DNA): TGCAGTGCTGCAGGACTAGCGGGGTTCACAGATACGCAGTATTTT. This sequence encodes CSAAGLAGFTDTQYF.

This clonotype was seen ten or more times. The chain employs TRBV7-6 and TRBJ2-2, with D possibly TRBD2 on 5 matching bases. Trimming left V 3 bases short and J 4 bases short, with 12 bases between. The CDR3 runs 15 residues. Germline assignment: CDR1 SGHVS and CDR2 FNYEAQ. This CDR3 is CASSLMRVGTGELFF. CDR3 coding DNA: TGTGCCAGCAGCTTGATGAGGGTTGGCACCGGGGAGCTGTTTTTT.

This clonotype was recorded a few times. The chain couples TRBV10-3 to TRBJ1-3, with D unclear. Between the trimmed V and J ends, which lost 2 bases and 3 bases, there was a span of 2 bases. The CDR3 is 12 residues long. CDR1 ENHRY and CDR2 SYGVKD come from the germline V gene. The CDR3 loop is CAISEVGNTIYF. CDR3 coding DNA: TGTGCCATCAGTGAGGTTGGAAACACCATATATTTT.